These 16 T cell receptor beta chains originate from one sample sequenced in a study of long-term antiretroviral therapy in people with HIV. The authors ran the immunoSEQ assay, v3.0, at survey level. Clones were sequenced by immunoSEQ multiplex PCR, and TCRdb holds only the in-frame ones, with some missing. The sample has more than 20,000 clones; about four fifths are singletons. This specimen consisted of unsorted PBMCs, obtained 0.4 years after starting antiretroviral therapy. The receptor set was obtained from a man aged 50-59 years with HIV.

The genes are TRBV28 and TRBJ1-6, with D hard to call. The germline V gene encodes CDR1 MDHEN and CDR2 SYDVKM. Trimming left V 5 bases short and J 4 bases short, with 15 bases between. The CDR3 length is 16 residues. CDR3 in DNA: TGTGCCAGCAGTCTCGGGAGGGTGAGATATAATTCACCCCTCCACTTT. Its protein is CASSLGRVRYNSPLHF. The entire variable domain, with the rest obtained from reference TRBV28 and TRBJ1-6, is as follows: DVKVTQSSRYLVKRTGEKVFLECVQDMDHENMFWYRQDPGLGLRLIYFSYDVKMKEKGDIPEGYSVSREKKERFSLILESASTNQTSMYLCASSLGRVRYNSPLHFGNGTRLTVT.

The chain carries TRBV27 and TRBJ2-7; no reliable D call. The CDR3 sequence is 12 residues long. Trimming took off 8 bases at V and 2 bases at J, with 10 bases between the two ends. CDR1 and CDR2 from the germline V gene are MNHEY and SMNVEV (reference sequence). CDR3 residues: CASGSSPYEQYF. CDR3 nucleotides: TGTGCCAGCGGAAGTAGTCCCTACGAGCAGTACTTC.

As for this clone: The junction differs from germline at one of its ends, possibly a read error. The J gene is TRBJ1-1, the V gene TRBV18; D is uncertain. Germline V gene lookup returns CDR1 KGHSH and CDR2 LQKENI. This CDR3 has 14 amino acids. This chain's CDR3 is CASSPQKANTEAFF. The DNA for the CDR3 is TGTGCCAGCTCGCCACAGAAAGCCAACACTGAAGCTTTCTTT.

V usage is TRBV30 and J usage is TRBJ1-3; D is possibly TRBD1 (6 bases). The CDR3 loop spans 14 amino acids. Germline V gene lookup returns CDR1 GTSNPN and CDR2 SVGIG (reference sequence). V lost 7 bases and J lost 0, with 13 bases in between. CDR3 protein: CAFGGGSSGNTIYF. The CDR3 nucleotides read TGTGCCTTTGGCGGGGGCAGCTCTGGAAACACCATATATTTT.

The chain combines TRBV7-9 with TRBJ2-1; no reliable D call. The CDR3 length is 13 residues. CDR1 SEHNR and CDR2 FQNEAQ come from the germline V gene (reference sequence). V was cut by 5 bases and J by 7 bases, with 12 bases left in between. The CDR3 region has the DNA TGTGCCAGCAGCCGCGGATGGGGAAATGAGCAGTTCTTC. Protein product: CASSRGWGNEQFF.

The rearrangement links TRBV4-1 to TRBJ2-3; TRBD2 matches 8 bases. This CDR3 has 17 residues. CDR1 and CDR2 from the germline V gene are MGHRA and YSYEKL. The V gene end was trimmed by 4 bases and the J gene end by 4 bases; junction bases not matched to a gene: 13. CDR3 DNA sequence: TGCGCCAGCAGCCCCGACTCAATAGCGGGGTGGGCAGATACGCAGTATTTT. Translating it yields CASSPDSIAGWADTQYF.

The chain joins TRBV19 to TRBJ1-2; D might be TRBD1 (5 bases). The CDR3 totals 11 residues. Trimming stripped 10 bases from V and 8 bases from J, with 14 bases between. Germline values: CDR1 LNHDA, CDR2 SQIVND (reference sequence). The CDR3 bases are TGTGCCACGGCAGGGAAAGGGGGCTACACCTTC. Encoded protein: CATAGKGGYTF.

The CDR3 here is CASSPGGSGGASYEQYF. The CDR3 nucleotides are TGTGCCAGCAGCCCCGGGGGTAGCGGGGGAGCCTCCTACGAGCAGTACTTC. The chain joins TRBV9 to TRBJ2-7, with 9 bases matching TRBD2. Germline assignment: CDR1 SGDLS and CDR2 YYNGEE. This CDR3 has 17 amino acids. V lost 4 bases, J lost 0 bases, and 11 bases stayed unmatched.

Comment on this clone: The sample carries other DNA sequences with the same CDR3. The rearrangement joins TRBV2 to TRBJ2-3; 10 nucleotides agree with TRBD2. The CDR3 loop spans 14 amino acids. Germline V lookup: CDR1 SNHLY, CDR2 FYNNEI. J was trimmed by 3 bases and V by 6 bases; bases with no gene match: 3. For the CDR3, the DNA is TGTGCCAGCAGCGTGACTAGCGGGACAGATACGCAGTATTTT. This codes for CASSVTSGTDTQYF.

The V and J genes are TRBV7-8 and TRBJ2-1; maybe TRBD2 (7 bases). The CDR3 covers 15 residues. Per germline, CDR1 SGHVS and CDR2 FQNEAQ. Trimming removed 5 bases from V and 6 bases from J, with 17 bases in between. The CDR3 sequence is CASSPEGGGSNEQFF. DNA of the CDR3: TGTGCCAGCAGCCCGGAGGGGGGGGGCTCCAATGAGCAGTTCTTC. Drawing the rest from reference TRBV7-8 and TRBJ2-1, the complete variable domain is GAGVSQSPRYKVAKRGQDVALRCDPISGHVSLFWYQQALGQGPEFLTYFQNEAQLDKSGLPSDRFFAERPEGSVSTLKIQRTQQEDSAVYLCASSPEGGGSNEQFFGPGTRLTVL.

The chain joins TRBV5-6 to TRBJ1-1, with no clear D. Germline V gene data show CDR1 as SGHDT and CDR2 as YYEEEE. The CDR3 is 15 residues long. The V and J ends lost 1 base and 8 bases respectively, with 18 bases between them. DNA for the CDR3: TGTGCCAGCAGCTTGTTTGCGGGTGAGGAAGAAGAAGCTTTCTTT. It yields the protein CASSLFAGEEEEAFF.

The chain links TRBV25-1 to TRBJ1-4; D is perhaps TRBD1 (6 bases). There are 15 residues in the CDR3. Germline V gene data show CDR1 as MGHDK and CDR2 as SYGVNS. Trimming pared 5 bases from V and 7 bases from J, leaving 17 bases between. The CDR3 loop is CASSLVQGRVEKLFF. The DNA of the CDR3 is TGTGCCAGCAGTTTAGTACAGGGACGAGTTGAAAAACTGTTTTTT.

This sequence joins TRBV6-1 and TRBJ2-3, with TRBD2 matching over 11 bases. CDR1 and CDR2 from the germline V gene are MNHNS and SASEGT. The V and J ends lost 2 bases and 4 bases, in that order; junction bases with no gene match: 2. This CDR3 has 15 residues. The chain's CDR3 is CASSELAGGPDTQYF. The CDR3 bases are TGTGCCAGCAGTGAATTAGCGGGGGGGCCAGATACGCAGTATTTT.

CDR3 coding DNA: TGTGCCATCAGACCCCACAAAAGGGTCCGTCCCAATCAGCCCCAGCATTTT. It encodes CAIRPHKRVRPNQPQHF. V usage is TRBV14 and J usage is TRBJ1-5; D gene uncertain. The V gene lost 10 bases and the J gene lost 3 bases, with 25 bases spanning the gap. CDR1 is SGHDN, CDR2 FVKESK, per germline. The CDR3 has 17 residues.

The V gene is TRBV18, the J gene TRBJ1-1; 7 bases agree with TRBD1. CDR3 length equals 14 residues. CDR1 is KGHSH and CDR2 is LQKENI in the germline V gene. V gave up 4 bases and J gave up 0 bases; unmatched junction bases: 2. CDR3 sequence reads: CASSLGQMNTEAFF. The CDR3 nucleotides are TGTGCCAGCTCACTGGGACAGATGAACACTGAAGCTTTCTTT.

The CDR3 DNA is TGTGCCAGCAGTGGGGCGAGGCGGGGGGGCACAGATACGCAGTATTTT. Encoded protein: CASSGARRGGTDTQYF. This chain links TRBV2 with TRBJ2-3; 8 positions agree with TRBD2. CDR1 SNHLY and CDR2 FYNNEI come from the germline V gene. V lost 4 bases and J lost 1; bases outside the gene matches: 7. The CDR3 runs to 16 residues.